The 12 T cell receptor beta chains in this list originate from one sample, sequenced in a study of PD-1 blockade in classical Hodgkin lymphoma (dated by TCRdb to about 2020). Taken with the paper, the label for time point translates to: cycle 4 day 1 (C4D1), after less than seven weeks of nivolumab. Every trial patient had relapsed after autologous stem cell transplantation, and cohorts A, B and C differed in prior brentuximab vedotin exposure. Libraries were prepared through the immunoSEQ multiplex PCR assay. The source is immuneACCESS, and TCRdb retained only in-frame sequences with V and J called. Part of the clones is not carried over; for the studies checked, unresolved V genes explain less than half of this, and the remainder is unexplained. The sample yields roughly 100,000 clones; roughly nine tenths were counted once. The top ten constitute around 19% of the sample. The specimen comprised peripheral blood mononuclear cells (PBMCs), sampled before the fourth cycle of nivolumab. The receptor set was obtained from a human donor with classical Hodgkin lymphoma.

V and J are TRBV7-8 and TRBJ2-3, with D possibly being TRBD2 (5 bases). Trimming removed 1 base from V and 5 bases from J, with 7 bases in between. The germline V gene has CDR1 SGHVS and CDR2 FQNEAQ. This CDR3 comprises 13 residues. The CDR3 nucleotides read TGTGCCAGCAGCTTAGTAGCGCGAGATACGCAGTATTTT. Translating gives CASSLVARDTQYF. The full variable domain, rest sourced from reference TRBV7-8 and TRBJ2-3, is GAGVSQSPRYKVAKRGQDVALRCDPISGHVSLFWYQQALGQGPEFLTYFQNEAQLDKSGLPSDRFFAERPEGSVSTLKIQRTQQEDSAVYLCASSLVARDTQYFGPGTRLTVL.

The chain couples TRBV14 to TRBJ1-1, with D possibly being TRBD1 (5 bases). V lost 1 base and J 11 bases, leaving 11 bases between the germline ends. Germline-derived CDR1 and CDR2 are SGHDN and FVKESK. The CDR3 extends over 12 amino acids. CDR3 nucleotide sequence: TGTGCCAGCAGCCAAGTTCCGGGGCGGGCTTTCTTT. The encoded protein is CASSQVPGRAFF.

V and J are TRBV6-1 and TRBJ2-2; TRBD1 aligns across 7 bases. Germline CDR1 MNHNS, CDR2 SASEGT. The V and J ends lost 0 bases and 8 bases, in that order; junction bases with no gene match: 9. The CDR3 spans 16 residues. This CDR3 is CASSEAGTAYGGELFF. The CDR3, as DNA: TGTGCCAGCAGTGAAGCCGGGACAGCTTATGGTGGGGAGCTGTTTTTT.

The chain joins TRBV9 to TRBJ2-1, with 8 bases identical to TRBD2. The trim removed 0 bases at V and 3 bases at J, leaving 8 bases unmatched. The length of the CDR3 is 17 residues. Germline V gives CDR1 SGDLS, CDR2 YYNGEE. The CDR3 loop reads CASSVGSSGMGYNEQFF. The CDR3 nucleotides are TGTGCCAGCAGCGTAGGCAGTAGCGGGATGGGCTACAATGAGCAGTTCTTC.

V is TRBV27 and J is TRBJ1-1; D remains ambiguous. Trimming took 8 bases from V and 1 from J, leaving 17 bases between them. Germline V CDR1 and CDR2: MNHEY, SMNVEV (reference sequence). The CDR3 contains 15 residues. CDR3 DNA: TGTGCCAGCCTTTCCGACCAGACGGCGAACACTGAAGCTTTCTTT. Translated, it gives CASLSDQTANTEAFF.

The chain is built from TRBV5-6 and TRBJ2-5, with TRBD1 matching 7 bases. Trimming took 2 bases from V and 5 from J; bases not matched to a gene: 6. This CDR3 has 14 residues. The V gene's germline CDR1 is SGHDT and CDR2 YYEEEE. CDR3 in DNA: TGTGCCAGCAGCTTTGAGACAGGGATGGAGACCCAGTACTTC. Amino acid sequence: CASSFETGMETQYF.

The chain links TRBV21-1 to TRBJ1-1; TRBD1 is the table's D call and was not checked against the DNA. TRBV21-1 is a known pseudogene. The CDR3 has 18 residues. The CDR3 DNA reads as TGTGCCAGCAGCAAAGTTGTGCCCCTCCAAGACAGGAACACTGAAGCTTTCTTT. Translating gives CASSKVVPLQDRNTEAFF.

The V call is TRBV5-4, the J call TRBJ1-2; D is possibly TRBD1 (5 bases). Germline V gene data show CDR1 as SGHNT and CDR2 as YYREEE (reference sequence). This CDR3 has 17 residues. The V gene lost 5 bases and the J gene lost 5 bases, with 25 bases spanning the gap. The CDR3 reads CASRRAGARVSWYGYTF. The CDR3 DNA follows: TGTGCCAGCAGACGGGCCGGGGCCAGGGTTTCTTGGTATGGCTACACCTTC.

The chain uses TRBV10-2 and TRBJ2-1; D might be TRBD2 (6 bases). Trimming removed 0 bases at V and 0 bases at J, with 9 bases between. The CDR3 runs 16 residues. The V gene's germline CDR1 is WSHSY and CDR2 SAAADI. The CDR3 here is CASSESSGNSYNEQFF. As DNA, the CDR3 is TGCGCCAGCAGTGAGTCTAGCGGAAACTCCTACAATGAGCAGTTCTTC.

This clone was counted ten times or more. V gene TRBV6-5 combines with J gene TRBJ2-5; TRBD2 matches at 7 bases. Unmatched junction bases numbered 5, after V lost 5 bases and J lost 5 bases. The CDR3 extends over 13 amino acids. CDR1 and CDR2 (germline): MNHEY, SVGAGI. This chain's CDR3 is CASSKTSWETQYF. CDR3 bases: TGTGCCAGCAGTAAGACTAGCTGGGAGACCCAGTACTTC.

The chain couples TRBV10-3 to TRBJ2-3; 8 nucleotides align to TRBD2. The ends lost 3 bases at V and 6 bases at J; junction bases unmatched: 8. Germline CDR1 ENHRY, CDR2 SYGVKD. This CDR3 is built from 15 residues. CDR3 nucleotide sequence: TGTGCCATCAGTGACGAGTCGGGAGGGCCGGATACGCAGTATTTT. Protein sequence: CAISDESGGPDTQYF.

CDR3 nucleotide sequence: TGTGCCAGCAGTTATGGGACATCCGAAAAACTGTTTTTT. Translation: CASSYGTSEKLFF. V is TRBV28 and J is TRBJ1-4; D might be TRBD1 (6 bases). V shed 4 bases and J shed 8 bases, with 11 bases lying between them. This CDR3 is 13 amino acids long. The germline CDR1 and CDR2 sequences are MDHEN and SYDVKM.